A single sample is the source of the 8 T cell receptor beta chains below, sequenced in a study of T cell clonotyping in hematopoietic cell transplantation. Sample time point: recipient sample about 28 days before transplant, after cytoreduction. Sequencing used immunoSEQ multiplex PCR; TCRdb keeps in-frame clones, though not all of them. The sample has more than 9,000 clones, about nine tenths seen once. The source material was peripheral blood mononuclear cells, sampled before stem cell transplant. Receptors were obtained from a woman aged 50 to 60 with chronic myeloid leukemia. Some clones in this sample may be carry-over from other donors' samples.

The J gene is TRBJ2-3, the V gene TRBV27; the match to TRBD2 covers 12 bases. Germline CDR1 reads MNHEY; CDR2 reads SMNVEV (reference sequence). J lost 6 bases, V lost 5 bases, and 9 bases had no gene match. CDR3 length: 16 residues. CDR3 in DNA: TGTGCCAGCAGTCCGAAAGGACTAGCGGGAAAGGATACGCAGTATTTT. It translates to CASSPKGLAGKDTQYF.

The chain couples TRBV27 to TRBJ2-5, with 8 bases that match TRBD2. Germline V gene lookup returns CDR1 MNHEY and CDR2 SMNVEV (reference sequence). The CDR3 is made up of 15 amino acids. The junction had 8 bases not matched to a gene; V was cut back by 4 bases and J by 4 bases. The CDR3 sequence is CASSSGTRGGETQYF. CDR3 coding DNA: TGTGCCAGCAGTTCTGGGACTAGAGGGGGAGAGACCCAGTACTTC.

The rearrangement joins TRBV6-5 to TRBJ2-2, with D uncertain. The ends were cut back, 5 bases at V and 6 bases at J, with 13 bases in the middle. This CDR3 has 14 residues. CDR1 and CDR2 (germline): MNHEY, SVGAGI. The CDR3 DNA reads as TGTGCCAGCAGTGGTAGGGTTCGCTCCGGGGAGCTGTTTTTT. Its translation is CASSGRVRSGELFF.

This sequence joins TRBV15 and TRBJ1-1, with 9 bases identical to TRBD1. The CDR3 loop spans 14 amino acids. V dropped 9 bases and J dropped 5; count of bases not matched to a gene: 10. CDR1 is LNHNV and CDR2 is YYDKDF in the germline V gene (reference sequence). CDR3 in amino acids: CATSTGGWPTEAFF. In nucleotides, the CDR3 is TGTGCCACATCCACAGGGGGCTGGCCTACTGAAGCTTTCTTT.

The rearrangement joins TRBV30 to TRBJ2-1, with 10 bases fitting TRBD2. CDR3 size: 15 residues. The J segment lost 7 bases and the V segment lost 2 bases, leaving 8 bases of the junction unmatched. Germline-derived CDR1 and CDR2 are GTSNPN and SVGIG (reference sequence). CDR3 loop: CAWSPEREGLNEQFF. In nucleotides, the CDR3 is TGTGCCTGGAGTCCAGAGCGGGAGGGACTGAATGAGCAGTTCTTC.

The chain recombines TRBV19 with TRBJ2-3; TRBD1 matches at 7 bases. V was pared by 5 bases and J by 4 bases, with 3 bases of the junction left unmatched. The CDR3 loop spans 13 amino acids. From germline, CDR1 is LNHDA and CDR2 SQIVND (reference sequence). CDR3 protein: CASSVTGSDTQYF. The CDR3 DNA is TGTGCCAGTAGTGTGACAGGGTCAGATACGCAGTATTTT.

The chain recombines TRBV4-3 with TRBJ2-3, with D uncertain. Trimming removed 0 bases at V and 1 base at J, with 5 bases between. There are 14 residues in the CDR3. Germline CDR1 LGHNA, CDR2 YSLEER. CDR3 sequence (DNA): TGCGCCAGCAGCCAAGATGGAGGCACAGATACGCAGTATTTT. Translation: CASSQDGGTDTQYF.

The chain carries TRBV28 and TRBJ1-2; 9 bases map to TRBD1. Germline V gene data show CDR1 as MDHEN and CDR2 as SYDVKM. The CDR3 extends over 16 amino acids. Trimming removed 6 bases from V and 5 bases from J; junction bases left unmatched: 13. The CDR3: CASSPTGGANWYGYTF. The CDR3 bases are TGTGCCAGCAGCCCAACAGGGGGCGCAAATTGGTATGGCTACACCTTC.